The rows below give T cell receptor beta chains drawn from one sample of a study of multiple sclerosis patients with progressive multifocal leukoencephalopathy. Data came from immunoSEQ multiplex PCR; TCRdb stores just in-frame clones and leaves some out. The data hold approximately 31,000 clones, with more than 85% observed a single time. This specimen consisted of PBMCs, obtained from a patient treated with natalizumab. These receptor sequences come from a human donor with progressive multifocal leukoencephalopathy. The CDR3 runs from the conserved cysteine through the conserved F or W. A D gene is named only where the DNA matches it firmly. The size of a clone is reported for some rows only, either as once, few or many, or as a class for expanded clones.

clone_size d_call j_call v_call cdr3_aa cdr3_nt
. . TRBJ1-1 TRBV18 CASSPPVNTEAFF TGTGCCAGCTCACCCCCAGTCAACACTGAAGCTTTCTTT
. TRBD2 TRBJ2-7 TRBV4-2 CASSQDTGLASYEQYF TGTGCCAGCAGCCAAGACACCGGACTAGCCTCCTACGAGCAGTACTTC
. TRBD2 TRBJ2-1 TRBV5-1 CASRLLAGEGGEQFF TGCGCCAGCCGCCTTTTAGCGGGAGAAGGGGGTGAGCAGTTCTTC
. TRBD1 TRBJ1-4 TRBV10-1 CASSDGDRGEREKLFF TGCGCCAGCAGTGACGGAGACAGGGGGGAAAGGGAAAAACTGTTTTTT
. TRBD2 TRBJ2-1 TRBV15 CATSGRAGEAVEQFF TGTGCCACCAGCGGGAGAGCGGGGGAGGCGGTTGAGCAGTTCTTC
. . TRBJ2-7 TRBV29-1 CSVGQAALVQYF TGCAGCGTTGGACAGGCAGCGCTGGTGCAGTACTTC
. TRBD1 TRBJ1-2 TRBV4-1 CASSQGEGTGFYGYTF TGCGCCAGCAGCCAGGGGGAAGGGACAGGGTTTTATGGCTACACCTTC
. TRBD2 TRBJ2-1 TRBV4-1 CASNQGAGLAGNEQFF TGCGCCAGCAACCAAGGGGCGGGACTAGCAGGCAATGAGCAGTTCTTC
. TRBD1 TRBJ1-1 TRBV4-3 CASSQNLRAATGGTEAFF TGCGCCAGCAGCCAGAACCTCCGGGCCGCAACAGGGGGGACTGAAGCTTTCTTT
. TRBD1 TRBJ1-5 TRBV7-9 CASSLGDRGYNQPQHF TGTGCCAGCAGCTTAGGGGACAGGGGTTACAATCAGCCCCAGCATTTT
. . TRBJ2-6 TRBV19 CASSAAVRGAGANVLTF TGTGCCAGTAGTGCCGCAGTAAGGGGAGCTGGGGCCAACGTCCTGACTTTC
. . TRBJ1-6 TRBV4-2 CASSQDIGSNSPLHF TGTGCCAGCAGCCAAGATATCGGTTCCAATTCACCCCTCCACTTT
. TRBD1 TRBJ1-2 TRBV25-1 CASSEHNPGQGAHGYTF TGTGCCAGCAGTGAACATAACCCGGGACAGGGGGCGCATGGCTACACCTTC
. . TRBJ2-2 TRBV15 CATSRDLGAGELFF TGTGCCACCAGCAGAGATCTCGGGGCCGGGGAGCTGTTTTTT
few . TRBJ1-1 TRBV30 CACVLGAFLLF TGTGCCTGCGTACTGGGGGCCTTTCTGCTCTTT
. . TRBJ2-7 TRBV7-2 CASSLASTGSYEQYF TGTGCCAGCAGCTTAGCGTCTACAGGCTCCTACGAGCAGTACTTC
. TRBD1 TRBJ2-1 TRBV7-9 CASSVQGNEQFF TGTGCCAGCAGCGTACAGGGGAATGAGCAGTTCTTC
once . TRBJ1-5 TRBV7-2 CASSLGPNQPQHF TGTGCCAGCAGCTTAGGGCCGAATCAGCCCCAGCATTTT
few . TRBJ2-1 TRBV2 CASEGEGHNEQFF TGTGCCAGCGAGGGAGAAGGCCACAATGAGCAGTTCTTC
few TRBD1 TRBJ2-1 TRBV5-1 CASSFGQGAYNEQFF TGCGCCAGCAGCTTTGGGCAGGGGGCTTACAATGAGCAGTTCTTC
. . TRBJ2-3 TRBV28 CASSLPFRGELATSGTDTQYF TGTGCCAGCAGTTTACCCTTTCGCGGTGAGTTGGCTACTTCGGGCACAGATACGCAGTATTTT
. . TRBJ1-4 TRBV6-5 CASSNPGEGNEKLFF TGTGCCAGCTCAAATCCAGGGGAAGGGAATGAAAAACTGTTTTTT
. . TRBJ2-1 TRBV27 CASSFIGEWAYNEQFF TGTGCCAGCAGTTTTATCGGGGAGTGGGCCTACAATGAGCAGTTCTTC
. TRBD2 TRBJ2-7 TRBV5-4 CASSLPSGSNEQYF TGTGCCAGCAGCTTACCTAGCGGGAGCAACGAGCAGTACTTC
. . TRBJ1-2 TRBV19 CASSIPRDNRGYTF TGTGCCAGTAGTATACCCCGGGACAATCGTGGCTACACCTTC
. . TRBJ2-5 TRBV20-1 CSAQGETQYF TGCAGTGCTCAGGGGGAGACCCAGTACTTC
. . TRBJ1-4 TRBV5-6 CASSLSRGRTNEKLFF TGTGCCAGCAGCTTGAGCAGGGGTAGGACTAATGAAAAACTGTTTTTT
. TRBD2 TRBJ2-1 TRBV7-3 CASSLTRTSGPPQFF TGTGCCAGCAGCTTAACCAGGACTAGCGGACCCCCCCAGTTCTTC
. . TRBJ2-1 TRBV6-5 CASSYSAGMTYNEQFF TGTGCCAGCAGTTACTCGGCTGGAATGACCTACAATGAGCAGTTCTTC
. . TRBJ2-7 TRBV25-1 CASSEGPRALGQYF TGTGCCAGCAGTGAAGGGCCCCGAGCCCTAGGGCAGTACTTC
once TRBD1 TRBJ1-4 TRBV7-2 CASSLVDRGGEKLFF TGTGCCAGCAGCTTAGTCGACAGGGGAGGGGAAAAACTGTTTTTT
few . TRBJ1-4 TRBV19 CASGARGPLFGRNEKLFF TGTGCCAGTGGGGCCAGGGGCCCCCTATTTGGACGAAATGAAAAACTGTTTTTT
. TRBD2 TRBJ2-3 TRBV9 CASGGAGLAGVGTQYF TGTGCCAGCGGAGGGGCGGGACTAGCGGGAGTCGGTACGCAGTATTTT
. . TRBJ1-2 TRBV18 CASSPRAGAFDGYTF TGTGCCAGCTCACCACGGGCAGGGGCTTTCGATGGCTACACCTTC
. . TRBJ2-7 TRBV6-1 CASIEAVINEQYF TGTGCCAGCATTGAGGCAGTAATAAACGAGCAGTACTTC
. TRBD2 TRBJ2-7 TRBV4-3 CASSQGVAGVPEQYF TGCGCCAGCAGCCAAGGAGTGGCGGGAGTCCCCGAGCAGTACTTC
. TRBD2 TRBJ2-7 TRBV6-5 CASSYSGLAAYEQYF TGTGCCAGCAGTTACTCAGGACTAGCGGCCTACGAGCAGTACTTC
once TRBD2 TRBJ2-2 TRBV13 CASNSGLAGTPQKAGELFF TGTGCCAGCAACTCGGGACTAGCGGGAACCCCGCAGAAGGCCGGGGAGCTGTTTTTT
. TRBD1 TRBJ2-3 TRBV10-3 CAISLRGQGGADTQYF TGTGCCATCAGTCTTCGGGGACAGGGAGGGGCAGATACGCAGTATTTT
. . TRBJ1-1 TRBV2 CASSGSELAFF TGTGCCAGCAGTGGATCTGAGTTGGCTTTCTTT
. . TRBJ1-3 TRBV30 CAWNQQTSGNTIYF TGTGCCTGGAATCAACAGACCTCTGGAAACACCATATATTTT
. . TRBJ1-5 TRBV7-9 CASSFGYNQPQHF TGTGCCAGCAGCTTTGGGTACAATCAGCCCCAGCATTTT
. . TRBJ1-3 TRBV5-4 CASTLREGGNTIYF TGTGCCAGCACCCTCAGGGAAGGTGGAAACACCATATATTTT
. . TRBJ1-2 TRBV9 CASSGSKTANYGYTF TGTGCCAGCAGCGGATCAAAGACAGCAAACTATGGCTACACCTTC
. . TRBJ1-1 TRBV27 CASSMGGMNTEAFF TGTGCCAGCAGCATGGGCGGAATGAACACTGAAGCTTTCTTT
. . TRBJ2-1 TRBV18 CASQAEGEQFF TGTGCCAGCCAGGCGGAAGGTGAGCAGTTCTTC
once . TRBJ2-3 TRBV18 CASQRTGLSSTDTQYF TGTGCCAGCCAGAGAACAGGTCTGAGTAGCACAGATACGCAGTATTTT
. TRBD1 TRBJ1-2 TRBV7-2 CASSPGQGRAYGYTF TGTGCCAGCAGCCCCGGACAGGGGAGGGCCTATGGCTACACCTTC
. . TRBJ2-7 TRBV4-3 CASSQDRGVGSHNEQYF TGCGCCAGCAGCCAAGATCGAGGTGTCGGGAGCCATAACGAGCAGTACTTC
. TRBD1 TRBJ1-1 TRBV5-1 CASTLETGGEAFF TGCGCCAGTACCCTAGAGACAGGGGGTGAAGCTTTCTTT
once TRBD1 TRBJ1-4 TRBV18 CASSPPGQGNEKLFF TGTGCCAGCTCACCACCGGGACAGGGGAATGAAAAACTGTTTTTT
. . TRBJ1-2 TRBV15 CATSREDRGGYTF TGTGCCACCAGCAGAGAGGACAGAGGTGGCTACACCTTC
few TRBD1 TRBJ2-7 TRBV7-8 CASSQGGSFREQYF TGTGCCAGCAGCCAAGGGGGCAGTTTCCGCGAGCAGTACTTC
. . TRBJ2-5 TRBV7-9 CASSPLSVPETQYF TGTGCCAGCAGCCCATTATCGGTTCCAGAGACCCAGTACTTC
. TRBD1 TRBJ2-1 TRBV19 CASSSTGGRVDEQFF TGTGCCAGTAGTAGTACAGGGGGCCGCGTGGATGAGCAGTTCTTC
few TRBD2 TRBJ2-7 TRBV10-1 CPRWAGDAYEQYF TGCCCCCGGTGGGCGGGAGATGCCTACGAGCAGTACTTC
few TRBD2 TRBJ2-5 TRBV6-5 CASSYRGGGRQTQYF TGTGCCAGCAGTTACCGGGGGGGAGGTAGGCAGACCCAGTACTTC
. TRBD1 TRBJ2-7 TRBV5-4 CASSLATGTGGRYEQYF TGTGCCAGCAGCTTGGCGACCGGGACAGGGGGTAGGTACGAGCAGTACTTC
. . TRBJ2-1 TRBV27 CASSPLLRSGGEQFF TGTGCCAGCAGTCCCCTCCTACGTTCGGGCGGTGAGCAGTTCTTC